Sequencing of this TCR beta chain was carried out in a study of shared clonotypes between healthy human individuals. Study results and limitations: Collection of samples was limited to blood; tissue repertoires likely differ. Despite large depth, rarefaction showed incomplete sorted-subset sequencing.

Germline V CDR1 and CDR2: MNHNS, SASEGT. CDR3 length: 16 amino acids. With V trimmed by 2 bases and J by 5 bases, 9 bases remained unmatched. Authors' processing steps: Filtering differed since immunoSEQ provided only junctions, with no quality scores. Produced via immunoSEQ multiplex PCR; TCRdb's table is partial and in-frame only. That table gives V, J and clone size, and the DNA gave D and trimming. The table records approximately 2,000,000 clones, 92% of them present only once. About this clone itself: Its antigen is still unknown.

The material sequenced was naive CD4+ T cells from PBMCs. Subset defined: CD45RA+ positively selected. The receptor's source is a man aged 18 to 30 in good health. Some clones in this sample may be carry-over from other donors' samples. The V call is TRBV6-1, the J call TRBJ2-7; 10 bases are shared with TRBD2. CDR3 amino acids: CASSERWLAGADEQYF. Written as DNA, the CDR3 is TGTGCCAGCAGTGAACGGTGGCTAGCGGGGGCTGACGAGCAGTACTTC.